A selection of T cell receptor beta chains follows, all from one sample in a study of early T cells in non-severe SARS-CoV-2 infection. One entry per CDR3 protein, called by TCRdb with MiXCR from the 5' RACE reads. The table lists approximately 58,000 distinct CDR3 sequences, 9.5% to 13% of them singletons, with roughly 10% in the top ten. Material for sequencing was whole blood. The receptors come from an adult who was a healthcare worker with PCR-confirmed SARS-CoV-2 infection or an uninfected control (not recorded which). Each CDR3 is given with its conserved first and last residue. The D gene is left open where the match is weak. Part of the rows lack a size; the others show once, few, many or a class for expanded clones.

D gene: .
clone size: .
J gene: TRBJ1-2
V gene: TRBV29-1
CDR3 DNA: TGCAGCGTTGAAGATTACGAGGATGGCTACACCTTC
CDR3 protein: CSVEDYEDGYTF

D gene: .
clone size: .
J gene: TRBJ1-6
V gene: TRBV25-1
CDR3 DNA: TGTGCCAGCAAGGAGACGGGGTCCTATAATTCACCCCTCCACTTT
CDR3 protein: CASKETGSYNSPLHF

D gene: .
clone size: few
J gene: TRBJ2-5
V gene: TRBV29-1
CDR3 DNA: TGCAGACCAGACAGTTGGGAGACCCAGTACTTC
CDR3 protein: CRPDSWETQYF

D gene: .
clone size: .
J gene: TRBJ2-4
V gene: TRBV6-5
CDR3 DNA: TGTGCCAGCAGCCTAAGAAGAGGAGCCAAAAACATTCAGTACTTC
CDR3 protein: CASSLRRGAKNIQYF

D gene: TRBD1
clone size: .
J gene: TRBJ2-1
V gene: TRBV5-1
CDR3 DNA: TGCGCCAGCAGCTTGGACGGACAGGGTTCCTACAATGAGCAGTTCTTC
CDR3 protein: CASSLDGQGSYNEQFF

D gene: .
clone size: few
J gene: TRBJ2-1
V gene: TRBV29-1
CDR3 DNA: TGCAGCGTTGAAGGGAGGAATGAGCAGTTCTTC
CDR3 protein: CSVEGRNEQFF

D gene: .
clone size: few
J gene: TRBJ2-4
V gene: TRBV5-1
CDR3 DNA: TGCGCCAGCAGCTTGCAAAGTTTCAATAAGGACATTCAGTACTTC
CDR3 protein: CASSLQSFNKDIQYF

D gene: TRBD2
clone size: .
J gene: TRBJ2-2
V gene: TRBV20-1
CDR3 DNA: TGCAGTGCTAGACCTAGCGGGAGGGACACCGGGGAGCTGTTTTTT
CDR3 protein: CSARPSGRDTGELFF

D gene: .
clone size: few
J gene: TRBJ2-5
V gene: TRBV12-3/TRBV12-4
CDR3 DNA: TGTGCCAGCAAGAGTATGGCCAGACAGTCTGTACAAGAGACCCAGTACTTC
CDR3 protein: CASKSMARQSVQETQYF

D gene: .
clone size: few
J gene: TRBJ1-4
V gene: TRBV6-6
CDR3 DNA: TGTGCCAGCAGTCAACAAGCCGCAACTAATGAAAAACTGTTTTTT
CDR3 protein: CASSQQAATNEKLFF

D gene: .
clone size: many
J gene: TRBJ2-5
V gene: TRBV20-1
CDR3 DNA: TGCAGTGCTAGATACACGGAAGAGACCCAGTACTTC
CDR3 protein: CSARYTEETQYF

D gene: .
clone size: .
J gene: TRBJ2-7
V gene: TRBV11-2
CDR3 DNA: TGTGCCAGCAGCTTATGGGGCAGGGGAACGGTTGAGCAGTACTTC
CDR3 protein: CASSLWGRGTVEQYF

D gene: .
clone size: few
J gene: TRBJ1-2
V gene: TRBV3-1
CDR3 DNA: TGTGCCAGCAGCCAAGAGCGTTATGGCTACACCTTC
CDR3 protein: CASSQERYGYTF

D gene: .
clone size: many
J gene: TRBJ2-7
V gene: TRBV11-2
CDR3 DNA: TGTGCCAGCAGCTTCGGTTTCGGGCAAGGGTACGAGCAGTACTTC
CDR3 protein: CASSFGFGQGYEQYF

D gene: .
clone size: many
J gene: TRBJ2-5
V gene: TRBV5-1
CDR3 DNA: TGCGCCAGCAGCTTGGCGGTACAAGAGACCCAGTACTTC
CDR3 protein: CASSLAVQETQYF

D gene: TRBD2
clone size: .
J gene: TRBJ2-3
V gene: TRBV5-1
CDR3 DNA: TGCGCCAGCAGCCCAGGGACTAGCCCTAGCACAGATACGCAGTATTTT
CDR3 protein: CASSPGTSPSTDTQYF

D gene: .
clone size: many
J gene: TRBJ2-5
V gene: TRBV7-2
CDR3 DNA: TGTGCCAGCAGCTCCCCCTGGGACGGAAGCCAAGAGACCCAGTACTTC
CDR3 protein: CASSSPWDGSQETQYF

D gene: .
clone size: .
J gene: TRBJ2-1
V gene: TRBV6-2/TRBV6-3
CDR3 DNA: TGTGCCAGCAGCCCCGGGTCAGCGGCCTACAATGAGCAGTTCTTC
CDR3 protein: CASSPGSAAYNEQFF

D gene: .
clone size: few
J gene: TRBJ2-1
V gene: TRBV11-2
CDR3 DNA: TGTGCCAGCAGCCACGGGGACAAATACAATGAGCAGTTCTTC
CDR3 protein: CASSHGDKYNEQFF

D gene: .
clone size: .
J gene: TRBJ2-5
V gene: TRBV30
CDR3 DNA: TGTGCCTGGAGGATCCGGAAGACCCAGTACTTC
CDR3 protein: CAWRIRKTQYF

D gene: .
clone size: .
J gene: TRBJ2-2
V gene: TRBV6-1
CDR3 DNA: TGTGCCAGCAGTGAACAGGGGAGAAACACCGGGGAGCTGTTTTTT
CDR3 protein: CASSEQGRNTGELFF

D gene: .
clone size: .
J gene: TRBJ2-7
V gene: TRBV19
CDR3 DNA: TGTGCCAGTAGTATGCCTCCTAGCGAGCAGTACTTC
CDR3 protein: CASSMPPSEQYF

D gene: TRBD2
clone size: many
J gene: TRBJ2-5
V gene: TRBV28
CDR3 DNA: TGTGCCAGCAGTACCGCGGGCGGGGGAGAACAAGAGACCCAGTACTTC
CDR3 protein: CASSTAGGGEQETQYF

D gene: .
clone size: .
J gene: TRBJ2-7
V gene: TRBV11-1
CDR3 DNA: TGTGCCAGCAGCTTAGATCCAGTAACCTACGAGCAGTACTTC
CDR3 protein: CASSLDPVTYEQYF

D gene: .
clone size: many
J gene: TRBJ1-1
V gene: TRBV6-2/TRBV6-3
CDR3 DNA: TGTGCCAGCAGCCCAGGGACCTCCTCCGGGGCTTTCTTT
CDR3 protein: CASSPGTSSGAFF

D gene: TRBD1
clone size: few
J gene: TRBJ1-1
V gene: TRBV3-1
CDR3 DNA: TGTGCCAGCAGCCCCACGGGACAGGGGGCAAGCACTGAAGCTTTCTTT
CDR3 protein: CASSPTGQGASTEAFF

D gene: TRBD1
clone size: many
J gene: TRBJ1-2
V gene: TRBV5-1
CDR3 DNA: TGCGCCAGCAGCCGCGGGGACAGGGGTGGCTATGGCTACACCTTC
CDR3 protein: CASSRGDRGGYGYTF

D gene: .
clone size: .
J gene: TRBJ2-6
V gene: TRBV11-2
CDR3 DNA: TGTGCCGCCGGAGAGACAGGACTTATTCCTGGGGCCAACGTCCTGACTTTC
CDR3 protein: CAAGETGLIPGANVLTF

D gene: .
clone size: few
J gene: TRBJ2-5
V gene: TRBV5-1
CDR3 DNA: TGCGCCAGCAGTCCAGACGGGCTAGGGAGAGAGACCCAGTACTTC
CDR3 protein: CASSPDGLGRETQYF

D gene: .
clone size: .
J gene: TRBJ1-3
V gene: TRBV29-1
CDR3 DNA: TGCAGCGTTGGCGTCGGAACTTTAAACACCATATATTTT
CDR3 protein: CSVGVGTLNTIYF

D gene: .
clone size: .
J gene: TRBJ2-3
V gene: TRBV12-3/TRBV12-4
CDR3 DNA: TGTGCCAGCAGTTTCGGGCAGGGCACAGATACGCAGTATTTT
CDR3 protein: CASSFGQGTDTQYF

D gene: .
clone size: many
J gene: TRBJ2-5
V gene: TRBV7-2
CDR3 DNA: TGTGCCAGCAGCCCCAAAGAGACCCAGTACTTC
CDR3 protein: CASSPKETQYF

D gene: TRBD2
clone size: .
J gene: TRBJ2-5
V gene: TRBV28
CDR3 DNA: TGTGCCAGCAGCCACCGGACTAGCGAGCCACAAGAGAAAGAGACCCAGTACTTC
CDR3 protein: CASSHRTSEPQEKETQYF

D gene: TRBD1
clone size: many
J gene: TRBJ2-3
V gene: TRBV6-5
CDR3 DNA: TGTGCCAGCACCGGACCTGGGACAGGGGAGGCAGATACGCAGTATTTT
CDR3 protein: CASTGPGTGEADTQYF

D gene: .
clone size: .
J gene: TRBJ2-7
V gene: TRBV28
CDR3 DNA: TGTGCCAGCAAACAGCCCCTGGAGCAGTACTTC
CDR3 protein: CASKQPLEQYF

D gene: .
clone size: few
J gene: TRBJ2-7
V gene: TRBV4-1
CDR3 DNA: TGCGCCAGCAGCCAATTATGGACCTACGAGCAGTACTTC
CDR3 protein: CASSQLWTYEQYF

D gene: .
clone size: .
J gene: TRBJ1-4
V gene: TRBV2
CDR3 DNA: TGTGCCAGCACCTTCGAGGAAAAACTGTTTTTT
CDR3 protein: CASTFEEKLFF

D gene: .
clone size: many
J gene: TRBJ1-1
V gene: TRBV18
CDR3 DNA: TGTGCCAGCTCACCGGCAGCTCAGAACACTGAAGCTTTCTTT
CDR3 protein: CASSPAAQNTEAFF

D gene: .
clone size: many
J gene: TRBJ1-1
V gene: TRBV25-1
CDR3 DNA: TGTGCCACCTCATTGAACACTGAAGCTTTCTTT
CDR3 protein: CATSLNTEAFF

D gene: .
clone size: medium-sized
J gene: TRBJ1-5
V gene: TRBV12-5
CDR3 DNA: TGTGCTAGTGGTTTGTCCGTGAATCAGCCCCAGCATTTT
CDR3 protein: CASGLSVNQPQHF

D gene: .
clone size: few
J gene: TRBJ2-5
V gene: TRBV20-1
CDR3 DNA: TGCAGTGCTAACCCTAGGACGGTCCAAGAGACCCAGTACTTC
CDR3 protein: CSANPRTVQETQYF

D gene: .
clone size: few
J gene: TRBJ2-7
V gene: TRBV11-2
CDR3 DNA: TGTGCCAGCGGTTTTCGCGAGCAGTACTTC
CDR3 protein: CASGFREQYF

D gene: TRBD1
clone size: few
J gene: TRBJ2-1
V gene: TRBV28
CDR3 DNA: TGTGCCAGCAGCACTCCCTCGACAGGGGGCTTGGATGAGCAGTTCTTC
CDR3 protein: CASSTPSTGGLDEQFF

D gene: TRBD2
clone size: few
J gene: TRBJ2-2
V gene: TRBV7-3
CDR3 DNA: TGTGCCAGCAGCCTGATAGCGGGAGGAAGAACCGGGGAGCTGTTTTTT
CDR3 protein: CASSLIAGGRTGELFF

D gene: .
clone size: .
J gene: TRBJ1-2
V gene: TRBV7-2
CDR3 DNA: TGTGCCAGCAGCTTAGACTCTACTAATAACTATGGCTACACCTTC
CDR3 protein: CASSLDSTNNYGYTF

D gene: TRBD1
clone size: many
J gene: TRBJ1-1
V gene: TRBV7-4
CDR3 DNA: TGTGCCAGCAGCAGCCGGGACAGGGAGGCCACTGAAGCTTTCTTT
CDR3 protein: CASSSRDREATEAFF

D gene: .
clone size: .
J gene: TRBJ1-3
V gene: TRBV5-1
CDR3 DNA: TGCGCCAGCAGCTTGGACGTTGCGGGAGCTGGAAACACCATATATTTT
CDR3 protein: CASSLDVAGAGNTIYF

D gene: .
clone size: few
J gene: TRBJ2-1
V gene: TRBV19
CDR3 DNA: TGTGCCAGTAGTCCCCTGGTCAGCTCAAATGAGCAGTTCTTC
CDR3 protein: CASSPLVSSNEQFF

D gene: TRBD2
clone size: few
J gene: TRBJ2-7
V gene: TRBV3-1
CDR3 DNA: TGTGCCAGCAGCCAAGGGTCTAGCGGGAGGTATGCCTACGAGCAGTACTTC
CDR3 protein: CASSQGSSGRYAYEQYF

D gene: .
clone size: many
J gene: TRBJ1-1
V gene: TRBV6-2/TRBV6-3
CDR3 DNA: TGTGCCAGCAGCTTTCCAGGGCCTGAAGCTTTCTTT
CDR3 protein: CASSFPGPEAFF

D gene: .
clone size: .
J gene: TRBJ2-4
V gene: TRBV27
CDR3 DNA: TGTGCCAGCAGTTCCTATGGGGCGGCCAAAAACATTCAGTACTTC
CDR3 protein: CASSSYGAAKNIQYF

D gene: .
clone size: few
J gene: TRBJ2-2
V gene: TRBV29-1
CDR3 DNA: TGCAGCGTTGAACAGGGGAGCACCGGGGAGCTGTTTTTT
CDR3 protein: CSVEQGSTGELFF

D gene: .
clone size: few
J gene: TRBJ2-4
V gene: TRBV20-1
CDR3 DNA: TGCAGTGCTAGCCGGCTTATGAGGGGGGAAAACATTCAGTACTTC
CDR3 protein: CSASRLMRGENIQYF

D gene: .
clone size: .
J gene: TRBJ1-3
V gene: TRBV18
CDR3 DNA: TGTGCCAGCTCCCGGGACGGGAGGAACACCATATATTTT
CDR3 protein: CASSRDGRNTIYF

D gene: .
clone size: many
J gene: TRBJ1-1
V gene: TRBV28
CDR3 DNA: TGTGCCAGCAGGGCCGGTCCAGCGAACACTGAAGCTTTCTTT
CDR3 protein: CASRAGPANTEAFF

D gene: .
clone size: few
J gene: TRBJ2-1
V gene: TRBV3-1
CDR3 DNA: TGTGCCAGCAGCAAATACCGTGAGCAGTTCTTC
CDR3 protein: CASSKYREQFF